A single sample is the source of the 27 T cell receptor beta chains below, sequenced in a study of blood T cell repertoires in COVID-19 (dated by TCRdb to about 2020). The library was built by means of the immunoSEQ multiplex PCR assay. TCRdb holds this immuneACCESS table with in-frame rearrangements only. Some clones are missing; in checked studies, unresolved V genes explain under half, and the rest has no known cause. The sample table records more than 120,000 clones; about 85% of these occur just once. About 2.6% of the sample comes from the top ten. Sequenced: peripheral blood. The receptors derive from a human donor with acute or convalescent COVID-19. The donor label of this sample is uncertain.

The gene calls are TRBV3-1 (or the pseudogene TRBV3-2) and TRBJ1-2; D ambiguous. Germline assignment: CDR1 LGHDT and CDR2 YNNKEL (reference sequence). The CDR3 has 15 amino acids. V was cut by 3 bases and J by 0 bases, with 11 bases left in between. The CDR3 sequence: CASSHSVVANYGYTF. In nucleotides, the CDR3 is TGTGCCAGCAGCCACTCCGTTGTTGCTAACTATGGCTACACCTTC.

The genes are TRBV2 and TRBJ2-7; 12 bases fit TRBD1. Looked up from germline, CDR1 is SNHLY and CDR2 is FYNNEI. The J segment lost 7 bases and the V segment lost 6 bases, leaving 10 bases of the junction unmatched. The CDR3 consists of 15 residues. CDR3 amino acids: CASRGEGQGANEQYF. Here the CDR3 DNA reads TGTGCCAGCAGGGGCGAGGGACAGGGGGCGAATGAGCAGTACTTC.

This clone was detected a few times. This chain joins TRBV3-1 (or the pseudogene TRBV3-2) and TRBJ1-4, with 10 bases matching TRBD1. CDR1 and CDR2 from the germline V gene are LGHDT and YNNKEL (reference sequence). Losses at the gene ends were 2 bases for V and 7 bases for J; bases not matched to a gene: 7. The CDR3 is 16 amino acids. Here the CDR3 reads CASSQKTGQGSEKLFF. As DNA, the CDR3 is TGTGCCAGCAGCCAAAAAACGGGACAGGGGAGTGAAAAACTGTTTTTT.

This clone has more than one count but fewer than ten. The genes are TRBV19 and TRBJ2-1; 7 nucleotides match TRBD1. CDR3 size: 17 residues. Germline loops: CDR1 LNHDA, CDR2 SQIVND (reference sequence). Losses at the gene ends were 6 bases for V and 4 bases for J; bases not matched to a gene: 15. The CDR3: CASRGRIGTAKYNEQFF. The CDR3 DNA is TGTGCCAGTAGGGGAAGAATCGGGACAGCAAAATACAATGAGCAGTTCTTC.

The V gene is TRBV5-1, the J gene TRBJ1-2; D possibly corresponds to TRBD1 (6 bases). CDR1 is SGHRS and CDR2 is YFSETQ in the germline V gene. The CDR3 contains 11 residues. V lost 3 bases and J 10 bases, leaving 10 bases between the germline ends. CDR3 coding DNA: TGCGCCAGCAGCTCCACAGGGAACTACACCTTC. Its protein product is CASSSTGNYTF.

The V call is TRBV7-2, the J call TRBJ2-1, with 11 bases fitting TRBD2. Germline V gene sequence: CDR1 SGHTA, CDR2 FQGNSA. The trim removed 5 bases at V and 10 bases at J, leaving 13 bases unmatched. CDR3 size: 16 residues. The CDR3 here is CASSPKVAGGSVEQFF. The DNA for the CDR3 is TGTGCCAGCAGCCCGAAGGTAGCGGGGGGGTCTGTGGAGCAGTTCTTC.

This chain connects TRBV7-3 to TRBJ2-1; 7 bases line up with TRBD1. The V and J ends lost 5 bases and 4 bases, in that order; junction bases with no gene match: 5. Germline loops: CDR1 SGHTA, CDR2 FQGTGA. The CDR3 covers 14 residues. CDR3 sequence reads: CASSIGTAYNEQFF. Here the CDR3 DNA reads TGTGCCAGCAGCATTGGGACAGCATACAATGAGCAGTTCTTC.

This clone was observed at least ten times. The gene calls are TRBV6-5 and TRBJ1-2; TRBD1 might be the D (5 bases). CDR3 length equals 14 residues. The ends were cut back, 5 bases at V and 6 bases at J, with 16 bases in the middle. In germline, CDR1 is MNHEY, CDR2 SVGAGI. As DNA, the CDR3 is TGTGCCAGCAGTACTCAGGGTGGGGCGCATGGCTACACCTTC. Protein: CASSTQGGAHGYTF.

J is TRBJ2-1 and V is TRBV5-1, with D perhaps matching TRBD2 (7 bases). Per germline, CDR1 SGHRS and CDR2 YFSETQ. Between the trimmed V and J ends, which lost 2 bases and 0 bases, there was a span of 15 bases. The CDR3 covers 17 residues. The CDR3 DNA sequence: TGCGCCAGCAGCTTAGGGGGGGCCTCGAGCTCCTACAATGAGCAGTTCTTC. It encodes CASSLGGASSSYNEQFF.

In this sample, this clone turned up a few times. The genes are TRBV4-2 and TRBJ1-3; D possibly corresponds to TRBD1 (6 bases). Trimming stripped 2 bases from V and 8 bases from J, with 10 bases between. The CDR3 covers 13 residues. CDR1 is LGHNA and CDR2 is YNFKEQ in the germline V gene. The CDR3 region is CASSQRGADTIYF. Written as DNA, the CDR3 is TGTGCCAGCAGCCAACGGGGGGCGGACACCATATATTTT.

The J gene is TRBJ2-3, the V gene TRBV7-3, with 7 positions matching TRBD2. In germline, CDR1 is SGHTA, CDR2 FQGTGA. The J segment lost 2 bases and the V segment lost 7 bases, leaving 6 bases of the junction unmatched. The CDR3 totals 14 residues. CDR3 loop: CASTGGRNTDTQYF. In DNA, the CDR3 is TGTGCCAGCACGGGGGGTAGGAACACAGATACGCAGTATTTT.

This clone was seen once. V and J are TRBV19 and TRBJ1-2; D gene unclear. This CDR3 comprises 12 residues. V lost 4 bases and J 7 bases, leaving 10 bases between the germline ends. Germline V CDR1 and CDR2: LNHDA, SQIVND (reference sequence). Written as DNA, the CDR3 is TGTGCCAGTAGTACCCCCCCATTTGGCTACACCTTC. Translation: CASSTPPFGYTF.

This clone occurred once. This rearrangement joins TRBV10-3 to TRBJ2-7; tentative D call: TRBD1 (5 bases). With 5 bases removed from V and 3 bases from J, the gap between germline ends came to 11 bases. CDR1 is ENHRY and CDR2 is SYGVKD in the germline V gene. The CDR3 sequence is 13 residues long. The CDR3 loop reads CAISSSQVYEQYF. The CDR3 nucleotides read TGTGCCATCAGTTCCTCACAGGTCTACGAGCAGTACTTC.

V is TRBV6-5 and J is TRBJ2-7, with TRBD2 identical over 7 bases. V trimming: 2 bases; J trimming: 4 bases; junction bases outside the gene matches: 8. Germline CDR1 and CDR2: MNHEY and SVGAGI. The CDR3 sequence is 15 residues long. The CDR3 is CASSYMGGGSYEQYF. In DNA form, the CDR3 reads TGTGCCAGCAGTTACATGGGGGGGGGATCATACGAGCAGTACTTC.

The CDR3 loop is CASSLDGTPNFEQYF. The DNA of the CDR3 is TGTGCCAGCAGCTTAGACGGGACACCAAACTTCGAGCAGTACTTC. The chain links TRBV7-8 to TRBJ2-7; D is possibly TRBD1 (6 bases). CDR1 SGHVS and CDR2 FQNEAQ come from the germline V gene. V lost 1 base and J 6 bases, leaving 16 bases between the germline ends. The CDR3 consists of 15 residues.

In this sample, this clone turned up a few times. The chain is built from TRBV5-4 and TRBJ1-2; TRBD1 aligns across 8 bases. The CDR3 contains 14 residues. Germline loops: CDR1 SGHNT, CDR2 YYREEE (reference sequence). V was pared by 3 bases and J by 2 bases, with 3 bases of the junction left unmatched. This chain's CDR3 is CASSSRTGNYGYTF. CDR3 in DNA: TGTGCCAGCAGCTCGAGGACAGGGAACTATGGCTACACCTTC. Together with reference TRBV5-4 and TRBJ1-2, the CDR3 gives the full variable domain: ETGVTQSPTHLIKTRGQQVTLRCSSQSGHNTVSWYQQALGQGPQFIFQYYREEENGRGNFPPRFSGLQFPNYSSELNVNALELDDSALYLCASSSRTGNYGYTFGSGTRLTVV.

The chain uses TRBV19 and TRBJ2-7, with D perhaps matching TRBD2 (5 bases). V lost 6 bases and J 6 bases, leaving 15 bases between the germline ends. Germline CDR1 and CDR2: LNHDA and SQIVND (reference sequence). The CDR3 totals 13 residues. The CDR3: CASSQVSGSEQYF. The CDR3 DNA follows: TGTGCCAGTAGCCAAGTGTCGGGGTCCGAGCAGTACTTC.

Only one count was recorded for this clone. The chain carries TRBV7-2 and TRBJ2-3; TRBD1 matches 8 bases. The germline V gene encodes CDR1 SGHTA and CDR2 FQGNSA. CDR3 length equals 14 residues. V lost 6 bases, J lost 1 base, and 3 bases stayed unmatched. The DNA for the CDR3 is TGTGCCAGCAGAAAGGGACAGGGCACAGATACGCAGTATTTT. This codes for CASRKGQGTDTQYF.

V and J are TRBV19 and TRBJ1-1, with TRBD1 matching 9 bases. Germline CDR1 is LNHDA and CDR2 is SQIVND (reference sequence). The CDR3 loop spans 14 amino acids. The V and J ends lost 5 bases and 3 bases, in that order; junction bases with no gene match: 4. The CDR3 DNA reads TGTGCCAGTAGTGCAGGACAGGGGTACACTGAAGCTTTCTTT. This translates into CASSAGQGYTEAFF.

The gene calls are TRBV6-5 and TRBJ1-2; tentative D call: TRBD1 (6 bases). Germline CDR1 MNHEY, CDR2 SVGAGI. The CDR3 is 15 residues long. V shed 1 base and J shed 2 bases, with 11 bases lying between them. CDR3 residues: CASSYLGQTNYGYTF. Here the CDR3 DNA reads TGTGCCAGCAGTTACTTGGGACAAACGAACTATGGCTACACCTTC.

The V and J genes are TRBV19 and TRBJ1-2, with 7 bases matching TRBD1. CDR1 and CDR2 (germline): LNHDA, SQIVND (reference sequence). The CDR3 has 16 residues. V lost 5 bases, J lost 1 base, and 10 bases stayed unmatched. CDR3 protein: CASSSFEGGFNYGYTF. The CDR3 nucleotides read TGTGCCAGTAGTTCTTTTGAAGGGGGCTTTAACTATGGCTACACCTTC. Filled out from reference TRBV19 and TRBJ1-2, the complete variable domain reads DGGITQSPKYLFRKEGQNVTLSCEQNLNHDAMYWYRQDPGQGLRLIYYSQIVNDFQKGDIAEGYSVSREKKESFPLTVTSAQKNPTAFYLCASSSFEGGFNYGYTFGSGTRLTVV.

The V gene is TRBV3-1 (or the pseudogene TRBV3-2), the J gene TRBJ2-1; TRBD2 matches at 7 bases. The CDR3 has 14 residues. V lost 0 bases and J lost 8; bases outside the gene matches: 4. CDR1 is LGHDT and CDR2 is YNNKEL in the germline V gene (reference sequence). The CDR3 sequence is CASSQDGGTDEQFF. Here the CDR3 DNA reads TGTGCCAGCAGCCAAGACGGGGGGACCGATGAGCAGTTCTTC.

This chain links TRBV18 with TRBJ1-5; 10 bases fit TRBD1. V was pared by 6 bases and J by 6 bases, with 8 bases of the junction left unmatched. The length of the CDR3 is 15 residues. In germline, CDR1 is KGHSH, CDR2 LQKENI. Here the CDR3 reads CASSPGTGAGQPQHF. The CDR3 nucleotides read TGTGCCAGCTCCCCCGGGACAGGGGCTGGTCAGCCCCAGCATTTT.

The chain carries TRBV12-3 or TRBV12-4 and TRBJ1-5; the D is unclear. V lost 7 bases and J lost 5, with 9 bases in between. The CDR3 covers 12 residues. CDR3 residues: CASNLSDQPQHF. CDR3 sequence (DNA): TGTGCCAGCAACCTCAGCGATCAGCCCCAGCATTTT.

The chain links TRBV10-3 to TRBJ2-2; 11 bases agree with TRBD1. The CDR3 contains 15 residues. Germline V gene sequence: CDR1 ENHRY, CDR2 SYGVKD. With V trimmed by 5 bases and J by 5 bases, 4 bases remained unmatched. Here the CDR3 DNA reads TGTGCCATCAGTCAAGGGGACAGGGGGACCGGGGAGCTGTTTTTT. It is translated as CAISQGDRGTGELFF.

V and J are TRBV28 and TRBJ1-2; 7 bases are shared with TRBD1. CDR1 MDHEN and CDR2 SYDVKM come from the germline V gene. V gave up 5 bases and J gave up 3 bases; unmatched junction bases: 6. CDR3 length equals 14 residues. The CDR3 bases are TGTGCCAGCAGTCCACAGACAGGGTACTATGGCTACACCTTC. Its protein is CASSPQTGYYGYTF.

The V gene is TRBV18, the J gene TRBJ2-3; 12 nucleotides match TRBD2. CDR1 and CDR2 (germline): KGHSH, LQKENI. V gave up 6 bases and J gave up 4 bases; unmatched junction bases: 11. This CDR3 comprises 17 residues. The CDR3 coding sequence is TGTGCCAGCTCGCGCCTGAGTCTAGCGGGAGGGCCAGATACGCAGTATTTT. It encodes CASSRLSLAGGPDTQYF.